This TCR beta chain was sequenced for a study of cytomegalovirus exposure and HLA in healthy donors (dated by TCRdb to the late 2010s). Regarding the study in general: A later analysis indicated that the 110 or so validation repertoires were generated on the platform also employed for the roughly 720 repertoires of the first cohort. The study aimed to test whether cataloging public T cell receptors could reveal signatures of past pathogen exposure. In addition to the first cohort of around 670 subjects, a separate validation cohort of approximately 130 different subjects was used. High-throughput TCR immunosequencing, statistical association of individual TCRs with disease status, and machine learning were combined to predict cytomegalovirus infection status. What the research found in general, with its limitations: A few of the identified cytomegalovirus-associated TCR beta chains were confirmed in vitro to be specific for cytomegalovirus antigens. The authors suggested that the approach could potentially be extended to other disease states and immunological phenotypes. A later analysis found that TCRs clustered in the first cohort also tended to co-occur in the 95 to 150 validation repertoires, with approximately 95% of cluster scores above 0. Cytomegalovirus status was reported to be diagnosed by the classifier with high specificity and sensitivity in both the original and validation cohorts. While some public TCRs were present in many individuals, most TCR sequences turned up only very rarely across donors. In the study, around 150 TCR beta chains were listed as associated with cytomegalovirus. All 110 or so repertoires were used to score co-occurrence in the validation cohort in a later analysis, because that analysis had no HLA typing for the cohort.

The donors were included in the validation cohort of over a hundred subjects, a group kept apart from the roughly 680-subject first cohort. The CDR3 measures 14 amino acids from cysteine to phenylalanine. Of the read, only the CDR3 DNA is kept; its 42 bases are in frame from base 1. From a lookup of the germline V gene, CDR1 and CDR2 are SGHDN and FVKESK. At the junction V is shortened by 0 bases and J by 4 bases; bases outside the gene matches: 1. Comments on this clone: Its antigen is unknown. Per-base qualities were not stored, and no clone one base away is much larger.

Libraries were made using the immunoSEQ multiplex PCR assay. Concerning the study's data processing: To diagnose cytomegalovirus status from the catalog of TCR beta chain sequences, a statistical classification framework was built. TCRdb's version of the immuneACCESS table is confined to in-frame rearrangements and falls short of the full clone set. An unresolved V gene accounts for under half of the shortfall where checked; the remainder is of unknown origin. V and J calls and clone size are given by that table; D and trimming were obtained from the DNA. The sample table lists some 170,000 clones, approximately 87% of them with a count of one. The leading ten clones occupy 1.4% of the sample.

The receptor chain draws on TRBV14 and TRBJ1-2; 8 bases in the middle match TRBD1. The source is a woman in her twenties or thirties in good health and CMV-seronegative. Input material: PBMCs. CDR3 region: CASSQDTGGYGYTF. The sequenced DNA: TGTGCCAGCAGCCAAGACACAGGGGGCTATGGCTACACCTTC.